Reported below is one T cell receptor (beta chain). The target antigen is unknown. There are 11 residues in the CDR3. V was shortened by 4 bases and J by 16 bases, with 14 bases between the two germline ends. Germline V gene sequence: CDR1 MNHEY, CDR2 SMNVEV (reference sequence). Documented time point: week 35, safety follow-up. Doses comprised 300 ug of mutant IDH1 20-mer peptide each, plus topical imiquimod. The data were obtained in a study of a mutant IDH1 vaccine in newly diagnosed glioma. Clones were sequenced by immunoSEQ multiplex PCR, and TCRdb holds only the in-frame ones, with some missing. Of about 50,000 clones detected, roughly four fifths appear once; the ten largest clones hold 9% to 15%.

The clonotype was recovered from a man between 35 and 55 years old with glioma. The chain uses TRBV27 and TRBJ2-1, with a weak D call TRBD2 (6 bases). The material sequenced was PBMCs, taken from a glioma patient whose treatment included an IDH1 peptide vaccine. The DNA of the CDR3 is TGTGCCAGCAGTTCCTGGACTACATACTTCTTC. It encodes CASSSWTTYFF.